The 8 T cell receptor beta chains below were found in one sample sequenced in a study of Graves' ophthalmopathy and Graves' hyperthyroidism. RNA transcripts served as template for amplifying TCR beta CDR3 sequences. First-round RT-PCR relied on HTBI primers, and a second-round multiplex PCR came next. TCRdb re-called the multiplex PCR reads with MiXCR, one entry per CDR3 protein. The sample carries roughly 610,000 distinct CDR3 sequences, 22% recorded once. The specimen sequenced was peripheral blood. Receptors originate from a woman aged 18 to 35 with stable Graves' hyperthyroidism. Some clones in this sample may be carry-over from other donors' samples.

This clonotype was observed a few times. V gene TRBV4-2 combines with J gene TRBJ1-3, with D unclear. CDR3 size: 17 residues. The germline CDR1 and CDR2 sequences are LGHNA and YNFKEQ. V was shortened by 0 bases and J by 4 bases, with 16 bases between the two germline ends. This chain's CDR3 is CASSQDFGLTLGNTIYF. In DNA, the CDR3 is TGTGCCAGCAGCCAAGATTTTGGCCTAACCCTCGGAAACACCATATATTTT.

This clonotype appeared many times. The V gene is TRBV6-5, the J gene TRBJ1-6, with D possibly being TRBD1 (5 bases). In germline, CDR1 is MNHEY, CDR2 SVGAGI. The CDR3 is made up of 15 amino acids. Trimming shortened V by 2 bases and J by 9 bases, and 14 bases separated the two germline ends. In nucleotides, the CDR3 is TGTGCCAGCAGTTACGGCAGGGACGGATTTTCACCCCTCCACTTT. Translated: CASSYGRDGFSPLHF.

This clonotype was counted between two and nine times. The CDR3 region is CASSMEQGVHEQYF. CDR3 sequence (DNA): TGCGCCAGCAGTATGGAACAGGGAGTCCACGAGCAGTACTTC. This chain connects TRBV10-2 to TRBJ2-7; tentative D call: TRBD1 (6 bases). Germline V gene sequence: CDR1 WSHSY, CDR2 SAAADI. The ends were cut back, 5 bases at V and 5 bases at J, with 16 bases in the middle. This CDR3 spans 14 amino acids.

This clonotype was counted at least ten times. This sequence joins TRBV2 and TRBJ1-2; no reliable D call. The germline V and J ends were trimmed by 0 bases and 0 bases, with 8 bases remaining between them. This CDR3 has 15 residues. The germline gives CDR1 SNHLY, CDR2 FYNNEI. This chain's CDR3 is CASSEAPNSNYGYTF. CDR3 nucleotide sequence: TGTGCCAGCAGTGAAGCGCCGAACTCTAACTATGGCTACACCTTC.

This chain connects TRBV6-2 or TRBV6-3 to TRBJ1-1; D is perhaps TRBD1 (6 bases). Germline values: CDR1 MNHEY, CDR2 SVGEGT. The CDR3 spans 13 residues. V lost 0 bases, J lost 5 bases, and 7 bases lay in between. CDR3 nucleotide sequence: TGTGCCAGCAGTTACTCGGACAGAACTGAAGCTTTCTTT. Amino acids: CASSYSDRTEAFF.

This clonotype is a singleton in its sample. This sequence joins TRBV12-5 and TRBJ2-7; D is possibly TRBD2 (5 bases). V was pared by 7 bases and J by 3 bases, with 16 bases between. The CDR3 spans 14 residues. The V gene's germline CDR1 is LGHNT and CDR2 FRNRAP. The CDR3 sequence: CASASEGILYEQYF. In DNA, the CDR3 is TGTGCTAGTGCGAGTGAGGGAATCCTCTACGAGCAGTACTTC.

The sample holds a few counts of this clonotype. The CDR3 DNA is TGTGCCAGCAGCCAATTGGATAACTATGGCTACACCTTC. Translating gives CASSQLDNYGYTF. V gene TRBV3-1 combines with J gene TRBJ1-2; no reliable D call. Trimming pared 2 bases from V and 1 base from J, leaving 5 bases between. CDR1 and CDR2 (germline): LGHDT, YNNKEL (reference sequence). The CDR3 loop spans 13 amino acids.

This clonotype was observed at least ten times. The genes are TRBV5-1 and TRBJ1-5, with 9 bases lining up with TRBD1. CDR1 is SGHRS and CDR2 is YFSETQ in the germline V gene. The CDR3 covers 15 residues. V trimming: 3 bases; J trimming: 6 bases; junction bases outside the gene matches: 7. The CDR3 here is CASSSERQGGQPQHF. CDR3 bases: TGCGCCAGCAGCTCCGAAAGACAGGGGGGTCAGCCCCAGCATTTT.